The 22 T cell receptor beta chains listed next were all sequenced from one sample in a study of cytomegalovirus exposure and HLA in healthy donors. 13 Jbeta primers and 60 Vbeta primers were used for the PCR. Method: immunoSEQ multiplex PCR; TCRdb's copy keeps in-frame clones and lacks some. Here the sample spans about 120,000 clones, over 65% being singletons. Specimen: PBMCs. Receptors were obtained from a woman between 40 and 55 years old in good health and CMV-seropositive.

This clone was picked up a small number of times. The chain's CDR3 is CASSFQLRGTEAFF. CDR3 sequence (DNA): TGTGCCAGTAGTTTTCAATTGAGGGGGACTGAAGCTTTCTTT. The gene calls are TRBV19 and TRBJ1-1, with a possible D match to TRBD1 (6 bases). The V end lost 5 bases, the J end lost 5 bases, and 15 bases lay between the germline ends. Germline V gene data show CDR1 as LNHDA and CDR2 as SQIVND (reference sequence). CDR3 length: 14 amino acids. The full variable domain, its missing parts supplied by reference TRBV19 and TRBJ1-1, is DGGITQSPKYLFRKEGQNVTLSCEQNLNHDAMYWYRQDPGQGLRLIYYSQIVNDFQKGDIAEGYSVSREKKESFPLTVTSAQKNPTAFYLCASSFQLRGTEAFFGQGTRLTVV.

The chain uses TRBV11-3 and TRBJ1-2; 9 bases align to TRBD1. Germline CDR1 SGHNT, CDR2 YENEEA. The V and J ends lost 1 base and 8 bases, in that order; junction bases with no gene match: 5. CDR3 length equals 14 residues. The CDR3 region is CASSLGGTGTGYTF. CDR3 coding DNA: TGTGCCAGCAGCTTAGGAGGGACAGGGACCGGCTACACCTTC.

This chain links TRBV19 with TRBJ2-1, with a weak D call TRBD2 (6 bases). The CDR3 totals 19 residues. The V end was cut by 5 bases, the J end by 0 bases, with 23 bases between. Germline V gives CDR1 LNHDA, CDR2 SQIVND (reference sequence). This CDR3 reads CASSPWVAAVPSSYNEQFF. CDR3 sequence (DNA): TGTGCCAGTAGTCCCTGGGTAGCGGCCGTCCCGAGCTCCTACAATGAGCAGTTCTTC.

This chain uses TRBV19 with TRBJ2-2, with TRBD2 matching 10 bases. The CDR3 runs 16 residues. The junction had 5 bases not matched to a gene; V was cut back by 6 bases and J by 1 base. Germline assignment: CDR1 LNHDA and CDR2 SQIVND (reference sequence). This CDR3 reads CASRAGLAVNTGELFF. The CDR3, as DNA: TGTGCCAGTAGAGCCGGACTAGCGGTGAACACCGGGGAGCTGTTTTTT.

This chain joins TRBV19 and TRBJ2-5; 8 bases align to TRBD2. The DNA end is a closer match to TRBJ2-7, so the J assignment may be wrong. From germline, CDR1 is LNHDA and CDR2 SQIVND (reference sequence). This CDR3 has 18 amino acids. The CDR3, as DNA: TGTGCCAGTAGCCCTGATAGACGGGAGGGGCCTAGGGCCTACGAGCAGTACTTC. This sequence encodes CASSPDRREGPRAYEQYF.

The V and J genes are TRBV9 and TRBJ2-2; 9 bases are a match to TRBD2. The CDR3 extends over 18 amino acids. J was trimmed by 2 bases and V by 0 bases; bases with no gene match: 8. In germline, CDR1 is SGDLS, CDR2 YYNGEE. The CDR3 loop is CASSVEGSGSPNTGELFF. As DNA, the CDR3 is TGTGCCAGCAGCGTAGAGGGTAGCGGGAGTCCCAACACCGGGGAGCTGTTTTTT.

The rearrangement uses TRBV5-4 and TRBJ2-7; maybe TRBD2 (5 bases). Germline V lookup: CDR1 SGHNT, CDR2 YYREEE (reference sequence). The CDR3 is 17 residues long. Trimming took off 4 bases at V and 0 bases at J, with 20 bases between the two ends. This CDR3 reads CASSPGVQSGSSYEQYF. The CDR3, as DNA: TGTGCCAGCAGCCCCGGGGTGCAGTCTGGTAGCTCCTACGAGCAGTACTTC.

This clone was seen a few times. The genes are TRBV6-1 and TRBJ2-5; 12 nucleotides match TRBD2. This CDR3 comprises 14 residues. In germline, CDR1 is MNHNS, CDR2 SASEGT. Unmatched junction bases numbered 5, after V lost 8 bases and J lost 4 bases. This chain's CDR3 is CASRLLAGGETQYF. In nucleotides, the CDR3 is TGTGCCAGCCGATTACTAGCGGGGGGAGAGACCCAGTACTTC.

The chain is built from TRBV9 and TRBJ2-1; D may be TRBD2 (6 bases). V gave up 4 bases and J gave up 6 bases, with 14 bases separating them. The CDR3 has 14 residues. Looked up from germline, CDR1 is SGDLS and CDR2 is YYNGEE. The CDR3 here is CASSLGGLSNEQFF. The CDR3 region has the DNA TGTGCCAGCAGCTTAGGAGGGTTAAGCAATGAGCAGTTCTTC.

V gene TRBV30 combines with J gene TRBJ1-5, with D possibly matching TRBD1 (5 bases). CDR1 and CDR2 from the germline V gene are GTSNPN and SVGIG (reference sequence). The CDR3 loop spans 13 amino acids. With 3 bases removed from V and 4 bases from J, the gap between germline ends came to 10 bases. The CDR3 protein is CAWSRQSNQPQHF. The CDR3 DNA follows: TGTGCCTGGAGCCGACAGAGTAATCAGCCCCAGCATTTT.

This chain uses TRBV2 with TRBJ2-2; TRBD1 aligns across 9 bases. Germline V CDR1 and CDR2: SNHLY, FYNNEI. The CDR3 is made up of 16 amino acids. Unmatched junction bases numbered 5, after V lost 5 bases and J lost 1 base. The CDR3 spells CASSQQGAQNTGELFF. CDR3 in DNA: TGTGCCAGCAGTCAACAGGGGGCGCAGAACACCGGGGAGCTGTTTTTT.

In this sample, this clone turned up a few times. The chain carries TRBV7-2 and TRBJ2-7, with TRBD2 identical over 11 bases. The trim removed 3 bases at V and 5 bases at J, leaving 6 bases unmatched. The CDR3 has 15 amino acids. Germline CDR1 and CDR2: SGHTA and FQGNSA. In nucleotides, the CDR3 is TGTGCCAGCAGCTTGTCCGGGACTAGCGGCAACGAGCAGTACTTC. This gives the protein CASSLSGTSGNEQYF.

The chain uses TRBV7-2 and TRBJ2-7; 7 positions agree with TRBD2. This CDR3 has 14 amino acids. After removal of 4 bases from V and 2 bases from J, the junction contained 5 bases not matched to a gene. In germline, CDR1 is SGHTA, CDR2 FQGNSA. Written as DNA, the CDR3 is TGTGCCAGCAGCTGGACTAGACAGACCTACGAGCAGTACTTC. Translated, it gives CASSWTRQTYEQYF.

This clone was seen only once. The rearrangement links TRBV29-1 to TRBJ1-2; D ambiguous. Trimming removed 3 bases from V and 8 bases from J, with 10 bases in between. This CDR3 comprises 11 residues. CDR1 and CDR2 from the germline V gene are SQVTM and ANQGSEA. CDR3 protein: CSVDRIRGYTF. As DNA, the CDR3 is TGCAGCGTTGACAGGATTCGAGGCTACACCTTC.

The chain combines TRBV27 with TRBJ2-7; TRBD1 aligns across 8 bases. CDR1 and CDR2 (germline): MNHEY, SMNVEV (reference sequence). V lost 2 bases, J lost 1 base, and 13 bases stayed unmatched. The CDR3 covers 18 residues. CDR3 sequence reads: CASSLAETGVFQSYEQYF. The CDR3 DNA follows: TGTGCCAGCAGTTTAGCCGAGACAGGGGTTTTTCAATCCTACGAGCAGTACTTC.

This rearrangement joins TRBV7-8 to TRBJ2-7; maybe TRBD1 (6 bases). Germline assignment: CDR1 SGHVS and CDR2 FQNEAQ. The CDR3 has 14 residues. The V end was cut by 1 base, the J end by 3 bases, with 10 bases between. As DNA, the CDR3 is TGTGCCAGCAGCTTAGAAGGGGGAGTCTACGAGCAGTACTTC. This encodes CASSLEGGVYEQYF.

This sequence joins TRBV6-5 and TRBJ1-2; 8 bases are a match to TRBD1. Germline V gene lookup returns CDR1 MNHEY and CDR2 SVGAGI. The CDR3 has 13 amino acids. The ends lost 5 bases at V and 4 bases at J; junction bases unmatched: 3. The CDR3 sequence: CASSDGQGYGYTF. The CDR3 nucleotides are TGTGCCAGCAGTGACGGACAGGGCTATGGCTACACCTTC.

The genes are TRBV5-4 and TRBJ2-7, with D possibly TRBD2 on 5 matching bases. The CDR3 runs 16 residues. Trimming shortened V by 0 bases and J by 4 bases, and 17 bases separated the two germline ends. Looked up from germline, CDR1 is SGHNT and CDR2 is YYREEE (reference sequence). The CDR3 bases are TGTGCCAGCAGCTTGGCCCCTAAGCGGCTTCCATACGAGCAGTACTTC. It specifies CASSLAPKRLPYEQYF.

V usage is TRBV5-4 and J usage is TRBJ2-4; a possible D gene is TRBD1 (6 bases). Germline loops: CDR1 SGHNT, CDR2 YYREEE (reference sequence). V dropped 0 bases and J dropped 8 bases, with 9 bases sitting between them. CDR3 size: 13 residues. The chain's CDR3 is CASSLAPGDIQYF. The DNA for the CDR3 is TGTGCCAGCAGCTTGGCCCCAGGGGACATTCAGTACTTC.

The chain links TRBV28 to TRBJ1-1; D is undetermined. Trimming removed 3 bases from V and 1 base from J, with 15 bases in between. The CDR3 has 16 residues. From germline, CDR1 is MDHEN and CDR2 SYDVKM. The CDR3 spells CASSFERAAWNTEAFF. In DNA, the CDR3 is TGTGCCAGCAGTTTTGAGAGGGCGGCGTGGAACACTGAAGCTTTCTTT.

This clone was observed once. The chain recombines TRBV15 with TRBJ2-4; D is possibly TRBD1 (6 bases). CDR3 length: 14 amino acids. The germline CDR1 and CDR2 sequences are LNHNV and YYDKDF (reference sequence). Trimming stripped 3 bases from V and 4 bases from J, with 10 bases between. CDR3 protein: CATSSWTEKNIQYF. The CDR3, as DNA: TGTGCCACCAGCAGTTGGACAGAAAAAAACATTCAGTACTTC.

V usage is TRBV19 and J usage is TRBJ2-7; 7 bases agree with TRBD2. The CDR3 has 13 residues. V lost 5 bases and J lost 2; bases outside the gene matches: 3. Per germline, CDR1 LNHDA and CDR2 SQIVND (reference sequence). The CDR3 loop reads CASSQGGTYEQYF. The CDR3 DNA is TGTGCCAGTAGTCAGGGAGGGACCTACGAGCAGTACTTC.